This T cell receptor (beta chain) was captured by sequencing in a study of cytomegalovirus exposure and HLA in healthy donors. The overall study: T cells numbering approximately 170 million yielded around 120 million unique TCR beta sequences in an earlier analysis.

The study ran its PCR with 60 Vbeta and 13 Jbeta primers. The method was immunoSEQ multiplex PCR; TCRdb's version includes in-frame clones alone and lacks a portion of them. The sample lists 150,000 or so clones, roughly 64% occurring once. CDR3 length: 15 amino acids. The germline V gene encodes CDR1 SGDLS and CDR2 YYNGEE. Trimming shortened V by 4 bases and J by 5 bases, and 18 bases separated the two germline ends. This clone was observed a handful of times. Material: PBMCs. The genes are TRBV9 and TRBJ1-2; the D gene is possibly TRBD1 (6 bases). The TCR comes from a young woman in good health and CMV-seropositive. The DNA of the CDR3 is TGTGCCAGCAGCCTCACTCAGGGGCCAAGGTATGGCTACACCTTC. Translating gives CASSLTQGPRYGYTF.